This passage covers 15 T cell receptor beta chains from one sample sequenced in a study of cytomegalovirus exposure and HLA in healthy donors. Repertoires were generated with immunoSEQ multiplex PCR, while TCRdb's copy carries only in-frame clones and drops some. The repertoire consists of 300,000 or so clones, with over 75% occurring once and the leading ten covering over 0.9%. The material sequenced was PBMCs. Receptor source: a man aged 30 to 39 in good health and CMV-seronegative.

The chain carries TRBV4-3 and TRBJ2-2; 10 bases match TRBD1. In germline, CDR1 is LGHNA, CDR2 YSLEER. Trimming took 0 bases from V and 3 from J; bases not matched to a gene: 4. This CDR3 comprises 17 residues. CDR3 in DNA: TGCGCCAGCAGCCAAGAAAGACAGGGGGCCGACACCGGGGAGCTGTTTTTT. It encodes CASSQERQGADTGELFF.

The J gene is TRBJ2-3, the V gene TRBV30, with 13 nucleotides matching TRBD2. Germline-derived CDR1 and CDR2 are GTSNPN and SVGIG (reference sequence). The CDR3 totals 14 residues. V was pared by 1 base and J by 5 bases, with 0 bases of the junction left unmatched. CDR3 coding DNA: TGTGCCTGGAGTGGACTAGCGGGGGGAGATACGCAGTATTTT. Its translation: CAWSGLAGGDTQYF.

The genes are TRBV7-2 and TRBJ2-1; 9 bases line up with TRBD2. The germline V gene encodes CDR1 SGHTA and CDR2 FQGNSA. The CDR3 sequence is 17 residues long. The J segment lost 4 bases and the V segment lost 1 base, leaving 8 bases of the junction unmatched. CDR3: CASSLVEAGGFYNEQFF. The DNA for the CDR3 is TGTGCCAGCAGCTTAGTCGAAGCGGGGGGCTTTTACAATGAGCAGTTCTTC.

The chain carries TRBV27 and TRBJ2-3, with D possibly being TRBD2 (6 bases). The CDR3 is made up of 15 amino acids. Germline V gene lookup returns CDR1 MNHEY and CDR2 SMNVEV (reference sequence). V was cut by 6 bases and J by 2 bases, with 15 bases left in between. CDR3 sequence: CASRGVAEVTDTQYF. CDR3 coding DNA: TGTGCCAGCAGGGGAGTAGCGGAGGTCACAGATACGCAGTATTTT.

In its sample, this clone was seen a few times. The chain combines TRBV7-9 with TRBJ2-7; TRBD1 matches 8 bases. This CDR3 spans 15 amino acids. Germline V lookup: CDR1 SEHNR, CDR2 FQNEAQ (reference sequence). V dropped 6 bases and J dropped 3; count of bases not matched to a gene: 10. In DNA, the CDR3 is TGTGCCAGCAGGCATGATGGACAGGGAAACTACGAGCAGTACTTC. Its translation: CASRHDGQGNYEQYF.

CDR3 nucleotide sequence: TGTGCTAGTGGTTTGGTAGTAGCGCCTAGCACAGATACGCAGTATTTT. It codes for CASGLVVAPSTDTQYF. This chain links TRBV12-5 with TRBJ2-3, with a possible D match to TRBD2 (5 bases). V lost 0 bases and J 0 bases, leaving 10 bases between the germline ends. The germline V gene encodes CDR1 LGHNT and CDR2 FRNRAP. The CDR3 contains 16 residues.

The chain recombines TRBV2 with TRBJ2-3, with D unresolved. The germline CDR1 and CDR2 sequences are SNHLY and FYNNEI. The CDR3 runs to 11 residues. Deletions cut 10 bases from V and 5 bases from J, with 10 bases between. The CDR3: CAIPFVDTQYF. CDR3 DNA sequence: TGTGCCATTCCCTTTGTAGATACGCAGTATTTT.

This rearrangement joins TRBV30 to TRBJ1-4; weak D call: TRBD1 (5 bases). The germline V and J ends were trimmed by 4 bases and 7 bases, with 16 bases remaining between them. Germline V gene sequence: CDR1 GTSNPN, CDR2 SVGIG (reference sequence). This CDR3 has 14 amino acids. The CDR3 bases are TGTGCCTGGAACCCGGGACTGTCGGGTGAAAAACTGTTTTTT. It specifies CAWNPGLSGEKLFF.

For the CDR3, the DNA is TGTGCCAGCGGTCCTCGCAGCGAGCAGTACTTC. Amino acids: CASGPRSEQYF. The rearrangement joins TRBV2 to TRBJ2-7; D is unclear. The CDR3 loop spans 11 amino acids. Per germline, CDR1 SNHLY and CDR2 FYNNEI. The V and J ends lost 8 bases and 6 bases respectively, with 11 bases between them.

CDR3 sequence (DNA): TGCGCCAGCAGGCGCGAACAGGGATCTGGAAACACCATATATTTT. Protein: CASRREQGSGNTIYF. The V and J genes are TRBV5-1 and TRBJ1-3, with D perhaps matching TRBD1 (6 bases). This CDR3 has 15 amino acids. V lost 5 bases and J lost 1, with 13 bases in between. From germline, CDR1 is SGHRS and CDR2 YFSETQ.

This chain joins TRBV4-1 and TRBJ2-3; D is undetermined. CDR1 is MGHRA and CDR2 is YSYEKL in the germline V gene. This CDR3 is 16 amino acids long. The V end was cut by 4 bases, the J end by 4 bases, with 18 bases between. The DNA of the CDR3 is TGCGCCAGCAGCCTACGAGGCCCTCATAAGGCAGATACGCAGTATTTT. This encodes CASSLRGPHKADTQYF.

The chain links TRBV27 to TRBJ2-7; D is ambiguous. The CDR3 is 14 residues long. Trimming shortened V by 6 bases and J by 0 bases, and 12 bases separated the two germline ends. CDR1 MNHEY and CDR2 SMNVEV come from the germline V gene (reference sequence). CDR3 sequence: CASRGTSSSYEQYF. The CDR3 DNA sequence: TGTGCCAGCAGGGGCACCTCGAGCTCCTACGAGCAGTACTTC.

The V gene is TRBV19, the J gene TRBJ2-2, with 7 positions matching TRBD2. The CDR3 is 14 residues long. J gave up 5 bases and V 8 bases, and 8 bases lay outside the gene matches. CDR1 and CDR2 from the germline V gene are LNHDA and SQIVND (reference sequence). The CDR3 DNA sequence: TGTGCCAGTCATGGACTAGGCAGGACCGGGGAGCTGTTTTTT. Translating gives CASHGLGRTGELFF. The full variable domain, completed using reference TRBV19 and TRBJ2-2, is DGGITQSPKYLFRKEGQNVTLSCEQNLNHDAMYWYRQDPGQGLRLIYYSQIVNDFQKGDIAEGYSVSREKKESFPLTVTSAQKNPTAFYLCASHGLGRTGELFFGEGSRLTVL.

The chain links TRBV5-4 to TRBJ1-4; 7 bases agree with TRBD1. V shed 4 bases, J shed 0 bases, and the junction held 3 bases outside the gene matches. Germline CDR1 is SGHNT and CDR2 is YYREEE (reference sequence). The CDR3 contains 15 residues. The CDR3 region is CASSTGTATNEKLFF. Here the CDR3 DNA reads TGTGCCAGCAGCACCGGGACAGCAACTAATGAAAAACTGTTTTTT.

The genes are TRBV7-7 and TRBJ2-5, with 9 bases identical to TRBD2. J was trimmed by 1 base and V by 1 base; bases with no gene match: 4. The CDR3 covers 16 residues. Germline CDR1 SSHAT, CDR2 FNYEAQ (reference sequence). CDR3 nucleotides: TGTGCCAGCAGCTTAGAGATAGCGGGGGCCCAAGAGACCCAGTACTTC. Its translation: CASSLEIAGAQETQYF. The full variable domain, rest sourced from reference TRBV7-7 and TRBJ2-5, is GAGVSQSPRYKVTKRGQDVTLRCDPISSHATLYWYQQALGQGPEFLTYFNYEAQPDKSGLPSDRFSAERPEGSISTLTIQRTEQRDSAMYRCASSLEIAGAQETQYFGPGTRLLVL.